Presented here are 19 T cell receptor beta chains from one specimen sequenced in a study of CXCR3-negative and CXCR3-positive naive CD8 T cells. Researchers prepared the TRB cDNA libraries using 5' RACE with UMI labels. For each CDR3 protein, TCRdb gives one entry from its re-call of the 5' RACE reads, without DNA. This table holds over 100,000 distinct CDR3 sequences. Sequenced material: naive CXCR3- CD8+ T cells from blood. Sample subset: CD45RO-CCR7+CD27+CD95- naive CD8+ T cells lacking CXCR3 (TNR3-). Every receptor here comes from a human donor in good health. Some clones in this sample may be carry-over from other donors' samples.

V is TRBV7-2 and J is TRBJ2-3; absent DNA, TCRdb's TRBD2 call cannot be checked. Per germline, CDR1 SGHTA and CDR2 FQGNSA. The CDR3 runs 14 residues. The CDR3 spells CARTTSGSSDTQYF.

The rearrangement uses TRBV12-3 or TRBV12-4 and TRBJ2-1; TCRdb names TRBD2, which stays unverified in the absence of DNA. This CDR3 is built from 14 residues. The CDR3 protein is CASSFNPGRNEQFF.

The rearrangement joins TRBV20-1 to TRBJ2-7; the D call of TRBD1 rests on TCRdb alone, since no DNA is present to check it. CDR3 length equals 12 residues. Germline CDR1 DFQATT, CDR2 SNEGSKA (reference sequence). CDR3 in amino acids: CSGVQGNPEQNF.

This chain joins TRBV13 and TRBJ2-1. The CDR3 loop spans 14 amino acids. Germline values: CDR1 PRHDT, CDR2 FYEKMQ (reference sequence). The CDR3 region is CASSPTNLYNEQFF.

This chain joins TRBV6-1 and TRBJ1-1. The CDR3 is made up of 13 amino acids. Germline V gives CDR1 MNHNS, CDR2 SASEGT. The CDR3 reads CASESRTMSEAFF.

The genes are TRBV4-1 and TRBJ1-6. This CDR3 comprises 18 residues. Germline V gene lookup returns CDR1 MGHRA and CDR2 YSYEKL. The CDR3 reads CASSQDRSGNSYNSPLHF.

The CDR3 loop reads CSVQGTEASYQETQYF. This chain uses TRBV29-1 with TRBJ2-5. The CDR3 extends over 16 amino acids. Germline V gene sequence: CDR1 SQVTM, CDR2 ANQGSEA. Full variable domain (outside the CDR3, taken from reference TRBV29-1 and TRBJ2-5): SAVISQKPSRDICQRGTSLTIQCQVDSQVTMMFWYRQQPGQSLTLIATANQGSEATYESGFVIDKFPISRPNLTFSTLTVSNMSPEDSSIYLCSVQGTEASYQETQYFGPGTRLLVL.

This rearrangement joins TRBV21-1 to TRBJ2-5; TCRdb selects TRBD2, and the lack of DNA leaves this call unchecked. TRBV21-1 is marked as a pseudogene. The CDR3 sequence is 13 residues long. The CDR3 reads CASGLAGEKTQYF.

The chain combines TRBV28 with TRBJ2-2; TCRdb's assignment of TRBD1 cannot be checked, as there is no DNA. The CDR3 extends over 14 amino acids. CDR1 and CDR2 from the germline V gene are MDHEN and SYDVKM. CDR3 in amino acids: CASSITGTTGELFF.

The rearrangement joins TRBV15 to TRBJ2-7; TCRdb's assignment of TRBD2 cannot be checked, as there is no DNA. Germline V gene lookup returns CDR1 LNHNV and CDR2 YYDKDF (reference sequence). The CDR3 is 16 amino acids. The CDR3 here is CATSGTTFGTSYEQYF.

The V call is TRBV10-2, the J call TRBJ1-2; checking the TCRdb D call of TRBD1 is not possible without DNA. The CDR3 is 14 amino acids. Germline-derived CDR1 and CDR2 are WSHSY and SAAADI. CDR3 in amino acids: CASSATGPNYGYTF.

The rearrangement joins TRBV19 to TRBJ1-1; TCRdb lists TRBD1, though no DNA is available to test this call. CDR1 LNHDA and CDR2 SQIVND come from the germline V gene (reference sequence). The CDR3 consists of 14 residues. This chain's CDR3 is CASSWGQRNTEAFF.

The chain employs TRBV5-1 and TRBJ1-1. Germline-derived CDR1 and CDR2 are SGHRS and YFSETQ. The CDR3 extends over 14 amino acids. CDR3 in amino acids: CASSLRPSGTEAFF.

The genes are TRBV4-3 and TRBJ1-2. The CDR3 extends over 14 amino acids. The germline CDR1 and CDR2 sequences are LGHNA and YSLEER. CDR3 residues: CASSQDFSNYGYTF.

The rearrangement joins TRBV28 to TRBJ2-1. In germline, CDR1 is MDHEN, CDR2 SYDVKM. The CDR3 has 11 amino acids. The CDR3 here is CASTFRAEQFF.

The chain carries TRBV7-9 and TRBJ1-1; TCRdb's D call of TRBD1 is untestable without DNA. Per the germline V gene, CDR1 is SEHNR and CDR2 is FQNEAQ (reference sequence). CDR3 length: 16 amino acids. CDR3 residues: CASSPWTGAKNTEAFF.

V gene TRBV7-2 combines with J gene TRBJ2-1; TCRdb's D call of TRBD2 is untestable without DNA. Germline V gives CDR1 SGHTA, CDR2 FQGNSA. This CDR3 is 14 amino acids long. The CDR3 here is CASSFVSADNEQFF. Together with reference TRBV7-2 and TRBJ2-1, the CDR3 gives the full variable domain: GAGVSQSPSNKVTEKGKDVELRCDPISGHTALYWYRQSLGQGLEFLIYFQGNSAPDKSGLPSDRFSAERTGGSVSTLTIQRTQQEDSAVYLCASSFVSADNEQFFGPGTRLTVL.

The chain combines TRBV2 with TRBJ2-7; absent DNA, TCRdb's TRBD1 call cannot be checked. This CDR3 is 13 amino acids long. Germline CDR1 and CDR2: SNHLY and FYNNEI. The CDR3 spells CASSEGADYEQYF.

The chain recombines TRBV29-1 with TRBJ2-1. CDR1 is SQVTM and CDR2 is ANQGSEA in the germline V gene. The CDR3 covers 14 residues. The CDR3 here is CSVELPGPYNEQFF.